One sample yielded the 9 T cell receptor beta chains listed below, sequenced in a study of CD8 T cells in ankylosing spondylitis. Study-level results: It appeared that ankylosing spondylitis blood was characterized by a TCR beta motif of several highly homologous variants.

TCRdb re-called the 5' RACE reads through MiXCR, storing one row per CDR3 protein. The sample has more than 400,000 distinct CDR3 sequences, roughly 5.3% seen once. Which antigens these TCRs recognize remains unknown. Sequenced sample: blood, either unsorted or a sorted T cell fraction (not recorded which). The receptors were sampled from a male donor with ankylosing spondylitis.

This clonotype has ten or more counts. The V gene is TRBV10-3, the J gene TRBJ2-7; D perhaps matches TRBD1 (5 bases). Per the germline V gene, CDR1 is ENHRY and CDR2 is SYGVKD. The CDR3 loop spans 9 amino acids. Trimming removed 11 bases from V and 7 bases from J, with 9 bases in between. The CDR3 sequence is CAGYREQYF. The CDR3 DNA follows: TGTGCCGGGTACAGGGAGCAGTACTTC.

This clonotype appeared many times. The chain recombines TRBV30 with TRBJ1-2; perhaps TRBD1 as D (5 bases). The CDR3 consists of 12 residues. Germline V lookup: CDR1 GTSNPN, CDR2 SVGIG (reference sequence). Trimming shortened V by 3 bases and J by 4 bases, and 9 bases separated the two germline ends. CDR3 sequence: CAWRWGGYGYTF. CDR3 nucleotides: TGTGCCTGGAGGTGGGGGGGCTATGGCTACACCTTC.

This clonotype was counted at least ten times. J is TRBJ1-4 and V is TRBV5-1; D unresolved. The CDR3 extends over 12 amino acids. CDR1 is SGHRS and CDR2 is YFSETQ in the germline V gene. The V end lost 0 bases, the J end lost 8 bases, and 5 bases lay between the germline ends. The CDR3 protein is CASSLDGEKLFF. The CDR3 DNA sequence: TGCGCCAGCAGCTTGGATGGAGAAAAACTGTTTTTT.

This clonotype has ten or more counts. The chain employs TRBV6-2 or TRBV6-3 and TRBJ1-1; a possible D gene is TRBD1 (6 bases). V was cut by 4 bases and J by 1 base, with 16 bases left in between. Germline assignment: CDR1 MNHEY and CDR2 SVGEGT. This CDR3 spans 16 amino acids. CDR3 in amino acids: CASSLTGGSGNTEAFF. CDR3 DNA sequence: TGTGCCAGCAGTTTGACAGGTGGAAGTGGGAACACTGAAGCTTTCTTT.

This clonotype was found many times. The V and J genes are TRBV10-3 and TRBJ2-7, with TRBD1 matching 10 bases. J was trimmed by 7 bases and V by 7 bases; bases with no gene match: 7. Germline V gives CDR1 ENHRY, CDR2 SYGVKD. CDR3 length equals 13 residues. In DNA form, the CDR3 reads TGTGCCATCACCCGGGACAGGGGAGAAGAGCAGTACTTC. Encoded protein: CAITRDRGEEQYF.

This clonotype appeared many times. The CDR3, as DNA: TGTGCCAGCAGCAGGAGGGGCCCCACCGGGGAGCTGTTTTTT. Amino acid sequence: CASSRRGPTGELFF. This chain joins TRBV5-5 and TRBJ2-2; weak D call: TRBD2 (6 bases). This CDR3 contains 14 residues. The V and J ends lost 4 bases and 4 bases respectively, with 11 bases between them. CDR1 and CDR2 (germline): SGHKS, YYEKEE (reference sequence).

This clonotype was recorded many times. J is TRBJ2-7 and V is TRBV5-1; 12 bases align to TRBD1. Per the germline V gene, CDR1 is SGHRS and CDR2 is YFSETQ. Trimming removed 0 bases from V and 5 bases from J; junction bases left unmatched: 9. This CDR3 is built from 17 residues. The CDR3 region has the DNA TGCGCCAGCAGCTTGGTACATTGGGGACAGGGGGCCGACGAGCAGTACTTC. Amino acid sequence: CASSLVHWGQGADEQYF.

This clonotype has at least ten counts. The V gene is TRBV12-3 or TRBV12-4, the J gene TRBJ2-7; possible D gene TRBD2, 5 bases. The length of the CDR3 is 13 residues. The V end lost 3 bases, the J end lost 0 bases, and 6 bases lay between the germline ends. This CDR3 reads CASSFRGSYEQYF. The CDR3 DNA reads TGTGCCAGCAGTTTTCGGGGCTCCTACGAGCAGTACTTC.

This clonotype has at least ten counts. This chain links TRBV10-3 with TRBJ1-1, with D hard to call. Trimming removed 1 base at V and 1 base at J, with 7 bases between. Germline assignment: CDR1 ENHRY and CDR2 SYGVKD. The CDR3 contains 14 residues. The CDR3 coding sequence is TGTGCCATCAGTGAGTTCATGACGAACACTGAAGCTTTCTTT. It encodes CAISEFMTNTEAFF.